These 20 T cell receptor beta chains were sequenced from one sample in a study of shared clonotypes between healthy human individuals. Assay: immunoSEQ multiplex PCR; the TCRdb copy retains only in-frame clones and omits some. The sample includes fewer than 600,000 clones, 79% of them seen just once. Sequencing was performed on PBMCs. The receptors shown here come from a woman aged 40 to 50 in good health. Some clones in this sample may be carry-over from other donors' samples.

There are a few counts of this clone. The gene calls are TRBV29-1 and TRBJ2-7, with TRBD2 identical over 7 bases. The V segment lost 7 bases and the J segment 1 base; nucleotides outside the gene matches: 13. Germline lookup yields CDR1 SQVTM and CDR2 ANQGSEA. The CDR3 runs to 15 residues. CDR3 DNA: TGCAGCGCCGCCCTGGGCGGGAGTGTTTCCTACGAGCAGTACTTC. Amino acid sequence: CSAALGGSVSYEQYF.

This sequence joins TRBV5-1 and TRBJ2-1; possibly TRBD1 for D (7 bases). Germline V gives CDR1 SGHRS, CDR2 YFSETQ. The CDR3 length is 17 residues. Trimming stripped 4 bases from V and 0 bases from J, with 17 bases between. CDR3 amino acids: CASSGGRGDSSYNEQFF. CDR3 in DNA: TGCGCCAGCAGCGGGGGCAGGGGGGACAGCTCCTACAATGAGCAGTTCTTC.

CDR3 sequence: CASAGAGGNQPQHF. The CDR3 bases are TGTGCCAGCGCTGGGGCGGGTGGCAATCAGCCCCAGCATTTT. This sequence joins TRBV6-5 and TRBJ1-5; D possibly corresponds to TRBD1 (5 bases). The CDR3 loop spans 14 amino acids. Trimming left V 8 bases short and J 2 bases short, with 13 bases between. Germline V CDR1 and CDR2: MNHEY, SVGAGI.

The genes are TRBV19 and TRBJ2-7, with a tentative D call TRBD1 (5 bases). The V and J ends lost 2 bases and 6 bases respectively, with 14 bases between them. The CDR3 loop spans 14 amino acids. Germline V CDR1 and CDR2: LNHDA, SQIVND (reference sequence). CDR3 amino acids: CASSILLGQAEQYF. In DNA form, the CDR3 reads TGTGCCAGTAGTATATTGCTGGGGCAGGCCGAGCAGTACTTC.

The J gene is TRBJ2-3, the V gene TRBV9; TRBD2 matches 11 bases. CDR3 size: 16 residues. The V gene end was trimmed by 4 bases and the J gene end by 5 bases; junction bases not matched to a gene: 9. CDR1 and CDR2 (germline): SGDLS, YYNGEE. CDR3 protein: CASSSLAGGPQDTQYF. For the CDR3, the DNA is TGTGCCAGCAGCTCTCTAGCGGGAGGCCCGCAAGATACGCAGTATTTT.

CDR3 nucleotides: TGTGCCAGCAGCTTAGGACTACCCAGCACAGATACGCAGTATTTT. This translates into CASSLGLPSTDTQYF. This chain links TRBV7-2 with TRBJ2-3, with D perhaps TRBD2 (5 bases). CDR1 and CDR2 from the germline V gene are SGHTA and FQGNSA. V was trimmed by 1 base and J by 0 bases, leaving 8 bases between them. The CDR3 contains 15 residues.

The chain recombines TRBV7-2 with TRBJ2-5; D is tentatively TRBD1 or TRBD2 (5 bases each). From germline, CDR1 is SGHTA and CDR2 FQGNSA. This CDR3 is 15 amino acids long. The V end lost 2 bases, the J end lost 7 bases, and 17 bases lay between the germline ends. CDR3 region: CASSLNPGRARTQYF. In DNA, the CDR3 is TGTGCCAGCAGCTTAAACCCGGGACGAGCCCGGACCCAGTACTTC.

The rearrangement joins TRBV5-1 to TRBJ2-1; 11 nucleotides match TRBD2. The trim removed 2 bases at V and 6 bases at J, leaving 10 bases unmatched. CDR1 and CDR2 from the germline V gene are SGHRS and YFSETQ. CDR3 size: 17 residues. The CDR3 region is CASSLRDPGTSGNEQFF. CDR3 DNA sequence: TGCGCCAGCAGCTTACGAGATCCGGGGACTAGCGGCAATGAGCAGTTCTTC.

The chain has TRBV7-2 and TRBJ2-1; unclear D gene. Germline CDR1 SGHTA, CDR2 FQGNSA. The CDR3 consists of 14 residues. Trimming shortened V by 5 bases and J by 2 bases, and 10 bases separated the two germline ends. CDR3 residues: CASSPQGTYNEQFF. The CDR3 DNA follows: TGTGCCAGCAGCCCGCAAGGAACCTACAATGAGCAGTTCTTC.

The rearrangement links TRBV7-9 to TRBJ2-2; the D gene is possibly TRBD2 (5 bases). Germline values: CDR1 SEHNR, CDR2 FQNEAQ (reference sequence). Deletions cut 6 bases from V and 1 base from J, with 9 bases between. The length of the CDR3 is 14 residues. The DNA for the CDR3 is TGTGCCAGCAGTCTAGCACTGAACACCGGGGAGCTGTTTTTT. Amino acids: CASSLALNTGELFF.

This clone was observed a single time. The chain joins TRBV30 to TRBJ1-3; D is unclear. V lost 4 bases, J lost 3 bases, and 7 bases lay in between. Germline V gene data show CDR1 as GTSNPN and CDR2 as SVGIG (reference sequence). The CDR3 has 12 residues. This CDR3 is CAWTPGGNTIYF. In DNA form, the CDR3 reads TGTGCCTGGACCCCCGGTGGAAACACCATATATTTT. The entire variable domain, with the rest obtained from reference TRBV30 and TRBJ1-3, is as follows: SQTIHQWPATLVQPVGSPLSLECTVEGTSNPNLYWYRQAAGRGLQLLFYSVGIGQISSEVPQNLSASRPQDRQFILSSKKLLLSDSGFYLCAWTPGGNTIYFGEGSWLTVV.

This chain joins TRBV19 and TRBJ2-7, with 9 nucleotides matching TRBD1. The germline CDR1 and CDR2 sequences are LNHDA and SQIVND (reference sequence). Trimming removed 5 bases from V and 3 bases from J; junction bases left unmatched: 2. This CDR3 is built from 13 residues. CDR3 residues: CASSAGQGYEQYF. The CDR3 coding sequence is TGTGCCAGTAGTGCGGGACAGGGCTACGAGCAGTACTTC.

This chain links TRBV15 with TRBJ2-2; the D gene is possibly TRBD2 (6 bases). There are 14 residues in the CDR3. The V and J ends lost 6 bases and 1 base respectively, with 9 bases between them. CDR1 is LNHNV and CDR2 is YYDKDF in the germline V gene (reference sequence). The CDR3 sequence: CATRVTRNTGELFF. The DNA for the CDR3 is TGTGCCACCAGGGTGACTAGGAACACCGGGGAGCTGTTTTTT.

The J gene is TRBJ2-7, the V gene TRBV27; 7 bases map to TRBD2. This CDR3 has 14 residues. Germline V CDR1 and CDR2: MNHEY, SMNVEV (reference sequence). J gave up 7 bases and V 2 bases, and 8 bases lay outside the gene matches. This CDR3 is CASSLGDYLGEQYF. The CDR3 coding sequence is TGTGCCAGCAGTTTAGGGGACTACTTGGGGGAGCAGTACTTC.

The CDR3 region is CASSDAVRFSPLHF. CDR3 nucleotide sequence: TGCGCCAGCAGTGACGCGGTCCGTTTTTCACCCCTCCACTTT. The chain carries TRBV10-2 and TRBJ1-6; D not resolved. CDR3 length: 14 amino acids. The germline V and J ends were trimmed by 3 bases and 9 bases, with 12 bases remaining between them. Per the germline V gene, CDR1 is WSHSY and CDR2 is SAAADI.

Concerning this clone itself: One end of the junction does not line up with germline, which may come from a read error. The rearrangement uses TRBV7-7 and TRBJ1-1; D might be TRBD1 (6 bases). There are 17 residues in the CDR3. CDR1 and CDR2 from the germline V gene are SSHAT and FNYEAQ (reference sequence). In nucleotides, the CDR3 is TGTGCTAGCACGACTCCCCCCTTCGACAGGACGAACACTGAAGCTTTCTTT. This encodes CASTTPPFDRTNTEAFF.

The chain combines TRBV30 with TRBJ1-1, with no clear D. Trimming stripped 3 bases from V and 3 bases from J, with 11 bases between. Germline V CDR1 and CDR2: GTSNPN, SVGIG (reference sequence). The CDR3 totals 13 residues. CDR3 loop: CAWRALRHTEAFF. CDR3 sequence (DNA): TGTGCCTGGAGGGCCCTGCGGCACACTGAAGCTTTCTTT.

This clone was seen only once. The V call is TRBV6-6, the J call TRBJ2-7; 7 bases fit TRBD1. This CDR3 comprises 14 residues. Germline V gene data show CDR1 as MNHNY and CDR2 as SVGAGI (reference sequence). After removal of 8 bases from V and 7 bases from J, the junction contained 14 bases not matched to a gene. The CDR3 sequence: CASRSSGGVGEQYF. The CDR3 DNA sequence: TGTGCCAGCCGGTCCTCAGGGGGAGTGGGGGAGCAGTACTTC.

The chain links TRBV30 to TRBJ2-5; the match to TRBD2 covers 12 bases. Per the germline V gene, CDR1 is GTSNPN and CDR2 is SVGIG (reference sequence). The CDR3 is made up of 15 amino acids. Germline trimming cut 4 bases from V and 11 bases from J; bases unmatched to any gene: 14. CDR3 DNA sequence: TGTGCCTGGAAGACTAGCGGGAGTGTTCATCGGGAGCAGTACTTC. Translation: CAWKTSGSVHREQYF. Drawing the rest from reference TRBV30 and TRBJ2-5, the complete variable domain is SQTIHQWPATLVQPVGSPLSLECTVEGTSNPNLYWYRQAAGRGLQLLFYSVGIGQISSEVPQNLSASRPQDRQFILSSKKLLLSDSGFYLCAWKTSGSVHREQYFGPGTRLLVL.

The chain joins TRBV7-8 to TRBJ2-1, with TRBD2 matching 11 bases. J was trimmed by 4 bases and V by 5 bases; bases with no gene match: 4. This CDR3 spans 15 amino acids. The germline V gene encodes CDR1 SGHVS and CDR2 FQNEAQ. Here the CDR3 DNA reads TGTGCCAGCAGCCTCGGGACTAGCGGATACAATGAGCAGTTCTTC. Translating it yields CASSLGTSGYNEQFF.